The 5 T cell receptor beta chains given below trace back to one sample, sequenced in a study of response to subunit inactivated influenza vaccine. MiXCR, applied by TCRdb to the RT-PCR reads, yields one record per CDR3 protein. The table includes more than 550,000 distinct CDR3 sequences, 12% detected once. The sample was PBMCs from blood, taken on the day of vaccination. The receptors were gathered from a man aged 50 or older who received an inactivated influenza vaccine.

Only a few counts were recorded for this clonotype. The V and J genes are TRBV4-1 and TRBJ1-3, with D possibly matching TRBD1 (5 bases). With 3 bases removed from V and 0 bases from J, the gap between germline ends came to 15 bases. The CDR3 consists of 17 residues. CDR1 and CDR2 from the germline V gene are MGHRA and YSYEKL. The CDR3 nucleotides read TGCGCCAGCAGCCACGACTCCAGGGCCAACTCTGGAAACACCATATATTTT. Translating it yields CASSHDSRANSGNTIYF.

CDR3 DNA: TGTGCCAGCAGCGTCCAGCGGGAGGGCCCTGAGCAGTTCTTC. Encoded protein: CASSVQREGPEQFF. The genes are TRBV7-3 and TRBJ2-1; 10 bases are shared with TRBD2. The CDR3 loop spans 14 amino acids. Germline V gene lookup returns CDR1 SGHTA and CDR2 FQGTGA. The J segment lost 9 bases and the V segment lost 5 bases, leaving 7 bases of the junction unmatched.

This clonotype was counted only a few times. The gene calls are TRBV12-3 or TRBV12-4 and TRBJ1-2; TRBD1 is a possible D gene (5 bases). The CDR3 sequence is 16 residues long. The ends were cut back, 6 bases at V and 10 bases at J, with 27 bases in the middle. The CDR3 protein is CASRQSGDTFLGNYTF. CDR3 sequence (DNA): TGTGCCAGCAGACAATCGGGGGATACCTTTTTAGGAAACTACACCTTC.

This clonotype was seen repeatedly, ten times or more. The J gene is TRBJ1-5, the V gene TRBV3-1; D uncertain. CDR1 LGHDT and CDR2 YNNKEL come from the germline V gene (reference sequence). The CDR3 covers 13 residues. V was pared by 1 base and J by 7 bases, with 8 bases between. The CDR3 coding sequence is TGTGCCAGCAGCCAAGGTTTAGGACAGCCCCAGCATTTT. Translation: CASSQGLGQPQHF. Together with reference TRBV3-1 and TRBJ1-5, the CDR3 gives the full variable domain: DTAVSQTPKYLVTQMGNDKSIKCEQNLGHDTMYWYKQDSKKFLKIMFSYNNKELIINETVPNRFSPKSPDKAHLNLHINSLELGDSAVYFCASSQGLGQPQHFGDGTRLSIL.

This clonotype has more than one count but fewer than ten. The chain has TRBV6-1 and TRBJ1-2; D unresolved. V dropped 2 bases and J dropped 6 bases, with 16 bases sitting between them. The CDR3 sequence is 15 residues long. Germline V gene lookup returns CDR1 MNHNS and CDR2 SASEGT. The CDR3 spells CASSERRTDRDGYTF. As DNA, the CDR3 is TGTGCCAGCAGTGAAAGGCGGACTGATAGGGATGGCTACACCTTC.